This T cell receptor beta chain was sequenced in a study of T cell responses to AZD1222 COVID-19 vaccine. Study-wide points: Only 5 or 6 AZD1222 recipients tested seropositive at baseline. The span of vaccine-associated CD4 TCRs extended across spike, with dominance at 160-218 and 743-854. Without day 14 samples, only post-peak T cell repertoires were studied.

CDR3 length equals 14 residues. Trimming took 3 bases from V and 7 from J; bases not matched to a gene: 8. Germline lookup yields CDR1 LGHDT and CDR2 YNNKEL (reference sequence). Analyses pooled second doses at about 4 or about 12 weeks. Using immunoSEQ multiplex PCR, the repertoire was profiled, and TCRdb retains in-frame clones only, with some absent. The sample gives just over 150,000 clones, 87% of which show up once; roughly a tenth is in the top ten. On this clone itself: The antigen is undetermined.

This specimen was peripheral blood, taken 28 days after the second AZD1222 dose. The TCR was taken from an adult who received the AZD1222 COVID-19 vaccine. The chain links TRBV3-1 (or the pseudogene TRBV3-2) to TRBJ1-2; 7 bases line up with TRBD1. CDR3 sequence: CASSHEGAPRGYTF. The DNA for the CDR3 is TGTGCCAGCAGCCATGAGGGGGCGCCGCGTGGCTACACCTTC.